Detailed here is one TCR beta chain. This sample is part of a study of blood T cell repertoires in COVID-19. Using immunoSEQ multiplex PCR, the repertoire was profiled, and TCRdb retains in-frame clones only, with some absent. The data hold under 400,000 clones, with around 87% observed a single time. Looked up from germline, CDR1 is LNHDA and CDR2 is SQIVND (reference sequence). Trimming shortened V by 6 bases and J by 2 bases, and 13 bases separated the two germline ends. This CDR3 contains 14 residues. The source of this sequence is a man between 35 and 55 years old in a cohort exposed to, infected with or recovered from COVID-19 (not recorded which). This chain links TRBV19 with TRBJ1-2; possible D gene TRBD1, 6 bases. The sample taken for sequencing was PBMCs or T cells enriched from blood (not recorded which). CDR3 in DNA: TGTGCCAGTAGCCCCGCCGGACAGAACTATGGCTACACCTTC. This encodes CASSPAGQNYGYTF. Full variable domain (missing parts from reference TRBV19 and TRBJ1-2): DGGITQSPKYLFRKEGQNVTLSCEQNLNHDAMYWYRQDPGQGLRLIYYSQIVNDFQKGDIAEGYSVSREKKESFPLTVTSAQKNPTAFYLCASSPAGQNYGYTFGSGTRLTVV.